This record looks at one TCR beta chain sequence and its context. Antigen unknown. Sequenced material consisted of expressed TCRB transcripts (all of the isolated RNA was reverse transcribed). The repertoire was sequenced with immunoSEQ multiplex PCR; TCRdb's copy has only in-frame clones and lacks some. The sample holds about 260,000 clones, roughly 22% seen once. This entry is derived from a study of beta chain features in type 1 diabetes. Study observations and caveats: People with Type 1 diabetes carried modestly yet significantly shorter TCRB CDR3s in all four CD4+ subsets. Type 1 diabetes patients showed fewer insertions and more deletions at VDJ junctions.

Per the germline V gene, CDR1 is MDHEN and CDR2 is SYDVKM. This CDR3 spans 14 amino acids. Losses at the gene ends were 6 bases for V and 4 bases for J; bases not matched to a gene: 4. Blood was drawn once from each donor into heparinised tubes. The draws averaged around 110 mL. Markers CD45RO/CCR7/CD25/CD127/CD95/CD27 served to sort CD4+ naive, central memory, regulatory and stem cell-like memory cells. The TCR comes from a woman in her forties with type 1 diabetes. The material sequenced was naive CD4+ T cells from blood. V gene TRBV28 combines with J gene TRBJ1-4, with 8 bases matching TRBD1. This CDR3 reads CASSEGQDNEKLFF. The CDR3, as DNA: TGTGCCAGCAGCGAGGGACAGGATAATGAAAAACTGTTTTTT.